A selection of T cell receptor beta chains follows, all from one sample in a study of OX40 agonist ivuxolimab in advanced cancers. The data were produced by immunoSEQ multiplex PCR, yet TCRdb's version contains in-frame clones alone and is incomplete. The profile shows over 95,000 clones, roughly nine tenths of them singletons. The material sequenced was CD4+ or CD8+ T cells sorted from blood, taken in a trial of the OX40 agonist ivuxolimab. The receptors derive from an adult with an advanced solid tumor such as melanoma, head and neck, liver or kidney cancer. The conserved cysteine and the conserved F or W are not part of the CDR3 here. Each record gives: J gene, V gene, CDR3 protein.

J gene: TRBJ2-1; V gene: TRBV4-3; CDR3 protein: ASSQDGDRYNEQF
J gene: TRBJ2-1; V gene: TRBV5-6; CDR3 protein: ASSLNNEQF
J gene: TRBJ1-4; V gene: TRBV29-1; CDR3 protein: SVAEGVKLF
J gene: TRBJ1-1; V gene: TRBV18; CDR3 protein: ASSPLAGGMDTEAF
J gene: TRBJ2-7; V gene: TRBV30; CDR3 protein: AWSVGLAGYEQY
J gene: TRBJ1-5; V gene: TRBV16; CDR3 protein: ASSRDRPTPQH
J gene: TRBJ2-1; V gene: TRBV10-3; CDR3 protein: AISENVGEQF
J gene: TRBJ1-5; V gene: TRBV2; CDR3 protein: ASSAGGQATIKAQH
J gene: TRBJ2-1; V gene: TRBV4-3; CDR3 protein: ASSQPGTGGGGEQF
J gene: TRBJ2-3; V gene: TRBV28; CDR3 protein: ASSLPGLAGLTDTQY
J gene: TRBJ1-4; V gene: TRBV28; CDR3 protein: ASSPGGTANEKLF
J gene: TRBJ2-4; V gene: TRBV18; CDR3 protein: ASSSFTEGKNIQY
J gene: TRBJ2-1; V gene: TRBV4-3; CDR3 protein: ASSRVADRYNEQF
J gene: TRBJ2-7; V gene: TRBV5-1; CDR3 protein: ASSLRTAYEQY
J gene: TRBJ2-1; V gene: TRBV4-3; CDR3 protein: ASSPGISSYNEQF
J gene: TRBJ1-4; V gene: TRBV28; CDR3 protein: ASSFLRGGIEKLF
J gene: TRBJ1-5; V gene: TRBV2; CDR3 protein: ASKPSGVGQPQH
J gene: TRBJ2-1; V gene: TRBV30; CDR3 protein: AWSSRGTSGYNEQF
J gene: TRBJ2-2; V gene: TRBV5-6; CDR3 protein: ASSPNGGAGAGELF
J gene: TRBJ1-2; V gene: TRBV2; CDR3 protein: ASSEAVRGTKFYT
J gene: TRBJ2-5; V gene: TRBV5-1; CDR3 protein: ASSPGQGARETQY
J gene: TRBJ2-7; V gene: TRBV6-5; CDR3 protein: ASRQPWTGRYEQY